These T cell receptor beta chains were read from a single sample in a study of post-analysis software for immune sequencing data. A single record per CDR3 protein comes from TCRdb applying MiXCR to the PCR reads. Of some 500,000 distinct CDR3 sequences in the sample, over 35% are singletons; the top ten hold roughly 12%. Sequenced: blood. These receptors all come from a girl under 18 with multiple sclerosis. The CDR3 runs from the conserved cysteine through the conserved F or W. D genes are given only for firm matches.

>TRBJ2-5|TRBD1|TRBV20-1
CSAGRDREETQYF
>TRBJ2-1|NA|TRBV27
CASNQQPGTFYNEQFF
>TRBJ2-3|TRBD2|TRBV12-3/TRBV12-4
CASSGPRERGDMQYF
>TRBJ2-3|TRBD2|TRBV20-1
CSASGLAGPMADTQYF
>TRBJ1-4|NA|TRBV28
CASRRWGLNEKLFF
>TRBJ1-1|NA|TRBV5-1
CASSFGRANTEAFF
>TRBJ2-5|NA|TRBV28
CASSSQRIPGETQYF
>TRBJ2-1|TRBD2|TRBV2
CASKAGGNNEQFF
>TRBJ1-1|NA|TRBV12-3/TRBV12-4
CVSSFTGNTEAFF
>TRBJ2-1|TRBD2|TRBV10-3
CAISESREVYNEQFF
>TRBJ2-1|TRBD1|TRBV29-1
CSTPRQGHYNEQFF
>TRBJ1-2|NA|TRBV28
CASSIEYYGYTF
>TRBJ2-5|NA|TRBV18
CASSPQFNQETQYF
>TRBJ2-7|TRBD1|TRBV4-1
CASSQEETGTGLYEQYF
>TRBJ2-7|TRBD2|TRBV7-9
CASSSQTSGSYEQYF
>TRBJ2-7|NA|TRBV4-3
CASSQDPGQAYEQYF
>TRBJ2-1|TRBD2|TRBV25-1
CASRGGLGTAHNEQFF
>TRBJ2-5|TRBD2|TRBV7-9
CASSPSGGVAGETQYF
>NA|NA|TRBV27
CATTGRGLLTKNIQYF
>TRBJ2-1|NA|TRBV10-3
CAIRRRDEQFF
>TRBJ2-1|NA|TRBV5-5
CASSPVNTYNEQFF
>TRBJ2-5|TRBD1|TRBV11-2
CASRATGGGETQYF
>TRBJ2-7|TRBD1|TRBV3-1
CATSPAWTGAYEQYF
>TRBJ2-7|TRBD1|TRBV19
CASSTPGQESYEQYF
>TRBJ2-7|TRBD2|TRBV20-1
CSAKDRLAGWYEQYF
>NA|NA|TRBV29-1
CSVHGQRYEQYF
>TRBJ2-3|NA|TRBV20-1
CSARDGPASDTQYF
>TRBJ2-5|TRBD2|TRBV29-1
CSWGGDQETQYF
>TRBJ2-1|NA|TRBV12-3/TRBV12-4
CASISGYSYNEQFF
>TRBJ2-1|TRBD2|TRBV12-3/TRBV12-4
CATLAGAVYNEQFF
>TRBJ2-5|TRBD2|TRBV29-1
CSASPTSGQETQYF
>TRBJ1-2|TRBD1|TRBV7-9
CASSLRVRQGAIYGYTF
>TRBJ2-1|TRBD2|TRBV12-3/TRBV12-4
CASSKLAGGLSYNEQFF
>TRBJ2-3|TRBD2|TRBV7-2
CASSLMAGVETDTQYF
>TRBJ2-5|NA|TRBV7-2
CASSLAPGRLDQETQYF
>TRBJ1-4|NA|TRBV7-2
CASSPDRNNEKLFF
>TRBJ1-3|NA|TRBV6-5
CASSYSNAQGSGNTIYF
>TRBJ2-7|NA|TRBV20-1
CSARRPTFPYEQYF
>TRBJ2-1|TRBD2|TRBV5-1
CASSPLTSGSNDEQFF
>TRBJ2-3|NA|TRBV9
CASSVGGSGGDTQYF
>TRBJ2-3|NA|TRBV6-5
CASTGSGGTDTQYF
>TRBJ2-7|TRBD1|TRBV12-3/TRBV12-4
CASSPTGQEASYEQYF
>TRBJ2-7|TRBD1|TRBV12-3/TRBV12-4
CASRRGQGTYEQYF
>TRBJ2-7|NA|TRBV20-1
CSARDGNSLYEQYF
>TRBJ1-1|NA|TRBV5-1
CASSLAASLNTEAFF
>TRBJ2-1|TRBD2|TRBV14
CASSQDLASGDEQFF
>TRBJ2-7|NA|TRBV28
CASSLPAGYEQYF
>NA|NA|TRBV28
CASSLPELNIQYF